This T cell receptor (beta chain) was retrieved from a study of CD8 T cells in Susac syndrome. Unmatched junction bases numbered 9, after V lost 8 bases and J lost 1 base. The CDR3 length is 15 residues. CDR1 is MNHNS and CDR2 is SASEGT in the germline V gene. RNA was extracted with the RNeasy kit, and a quantity of about 0.45 to 1 ug was reverse transcribed using random hexamers. TCRdb ran MiXCR on the immunoSEQ multiplex PCR reads and lists one entry per CDR3 protein. The data hold some 400,000 distinct CDR3 sequences, with approximately 85% observed a single time. The sequenced sample consisted of CD8+ T cells from PBMCs. This clonotype was obtained from a human donor with multiple sclerosis. The chain links TRBV6-1 to TRBJ2-3; 7 bases agree with TRBD2. Here the CDR3 reads CASERSSGGTDTQYF. CDR3 coding DNA: TGTGCCAGCGAACGTTCTAGCGGAGGCACAGATACGCAGTATTTT.